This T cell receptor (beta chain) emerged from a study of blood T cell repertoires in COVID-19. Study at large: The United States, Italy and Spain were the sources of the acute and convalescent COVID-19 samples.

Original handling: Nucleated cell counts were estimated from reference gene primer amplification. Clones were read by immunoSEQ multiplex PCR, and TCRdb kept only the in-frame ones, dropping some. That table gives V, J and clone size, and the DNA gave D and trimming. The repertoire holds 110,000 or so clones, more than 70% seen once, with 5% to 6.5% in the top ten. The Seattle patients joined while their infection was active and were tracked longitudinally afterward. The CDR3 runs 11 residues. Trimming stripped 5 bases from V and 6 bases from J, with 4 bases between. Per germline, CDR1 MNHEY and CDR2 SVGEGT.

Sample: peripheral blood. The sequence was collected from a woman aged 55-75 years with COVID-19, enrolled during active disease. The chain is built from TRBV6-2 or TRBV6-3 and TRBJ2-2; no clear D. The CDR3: CASSRAGELFF. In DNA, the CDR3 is TGTGCCAGCAGTCGGGCCGGGGAGCTGTTTTTT.